This note documents a single TCR beta chain sequence. The antigen is unknown. In the same sample, other DNA sequences code for this CDR3. The CDR3 sequence is 13 residues long. The ends lost 6 bases at V and 4 bases at J; junction bases unmatched: 5. CDR1 is MNHEY, CDR2 SMNVEV, per germline (reference sequence). Per the original data handling: Filtering differed since immunoSEQ provided only junctions, with no quality scores. TCRdb's table, derived via immunoSEQ multiplex PCR, lists solely in-frame clones and lacks some. The V and J calls and clone size come from that table; D and trimming were worked out from the DNA. This sample yields roughly 2,000,000 clones, of which less than 95% are seen a single time; 1.2% belongs to the top ten. These data are taken from a study of shared clonotypes between healthy human individuals. Terminally differentiated effector memory CD45RA+ cells were left out of the naive CD8 fraction, which was CD45RO-negative and positively selected for CCR7.

The study, taken as a whole, reports: Lower generation probabilities were found for non-shared clonotypes than for those shared by all four donors. Rarefaction gave evidence that sorted-subset sequencing remained incomplete despite large depth. Estimated richness was generally greater in naive than memory subsets.

The clonotype was recovered from a man younger than 35 in good health. The chain carries TRBV27 and TRBJ2-7; 8 bases are a match to TRBD1. The sample consisted of naive CD8+ T cells sorted from blood. CDR3 coding DNA: TGTGCCAGCAGCTTCCGGACAGGGTACGAGCAGTACTTC. This sequence encodes CASSFRTGYEQYF.